This T cell receptor beta chain was sequenced during a study of T cell responses to AZD1222 COVID-19 vaccine (dated by TCRdb to 2020 to 2023). With respect to the entire study: AZD1222 recipients given second doses at about 4 weeks or at about 12 weeks were pooled, since spike-specific TCR depth and breadth were not found to differ between the two schedules. A total of over 230 trial participants underwent TCR sequencing, of whom nearly 210 had received two doses of AZD1222 and roughly 26 had received two doses of the MenACWY control vaccine. Enrollment into the trials was organized by age into subgroups of 18-55, 56-69 and 70-plus years, and those subgroups contained approximately 150, 30 and 60 TCR-sequenced participants, respectively. The full study reports these points: Participants were mostly white British, with more females than males. The authors suggested clonal diversity may have been underestimated. CD4 TCRs associated with the vaccine covered the entire spike protein, and the dominant responses were in regions 160-218 and 743-854. Because no day 14 peak-response samples were available, the repertoires could be characterized only after the peak T cell response. In the small 56-69-year group, the increase in depth fell short of significance, most likely because of low power. Spike-specific TCR breadth and depth rose significantly after two AZD1222 doses compared with day 0 and with MenACWY recipients. Conclusions about previously exposed vaccinees are limited because only six or seven AZD1222 recipients were SARS-CoV-2 seropositive at baseline. Reportedly, almost half of the unique spike-specific TCRs recognized epitopes lying outside the regions that are mutated in the B.1.351 and B.1.1.7 variants.

V lost 0 bases and J lost 11 bases; the stretch between them is 11 bases long. The germline V gene yields SGHDT for CDR1 and YYEEEE for CDR2. Spanning cysteine to phenylalanine, the CDR3 consists of 12 amino acids. The sequence is cut down to CDR3 DNA, 36 bases in frame from base 1. What this sample's time point label stands for: baseline before first vaccination. Samples from vaccinated people were obtained from the UK trials COV001 and COV002, which included a single-blind randomized controlled phase 2/3 trial of AZD1222 (ChAdOx1 nCoV-19) in healthy adults. For TCRbeta chain sequencing, PBMC samples from trial participants were taken at day 0 and at day 28 after the second dose. On this clone: Its antigen is still unknown. Base qualities are not recorded, but no much larger clone differs from it by a single base.

The CDR3 regions of human TCRbeta chains were analyzed by immunosequencing. Concerning the study's data processing: Repertoire TCRs were matched against a reference library of SARS-CoV-2-specific TCRs generated with the MIRA antigen-specificity platform. Breadth was defined as the fraction of unique TCRs that were SARS-CoV-2-associated. Depth was defined as the fraction of total T cells that were SARS-CoV-2-associated. Each spike-specific TCR was assigned to its reactive spike region and to a CD4 or CD8 class using the MIRA data. Log10-transformed breadth and depth values were compared by one-way ANOVA with Sidak's multiple comparisons tests. In TCRdb, the immuneACCESS table is reduced to in-frame sequences with V and J assigned. These tables do not hold every clone; where another copy was compared, an unresolved V gene accounts for under half, and the others remain unexplained. V and J calls and clone size are given by that table; D and trimming were obtained from the DNA. The table for this sample lists 82,000 or so clones; 90% to 95% of them were counted only once. The ten biggest clones cover roughly 4.8% of the sample.

The specimen comprised peripheral blood, sampled on day 0 of AZD1222 vaccination. The clonotype was recovered from an adult in good health. The V gene is TRBV5-6 and the J gene is TRBJ1-1, with the D gene uncertain. The sequenced DNA: TGTGCCAGCAGCTTGGGGGTTTTTTGGGCTTTCTTT. This encodes CASSLGVFWAFF.